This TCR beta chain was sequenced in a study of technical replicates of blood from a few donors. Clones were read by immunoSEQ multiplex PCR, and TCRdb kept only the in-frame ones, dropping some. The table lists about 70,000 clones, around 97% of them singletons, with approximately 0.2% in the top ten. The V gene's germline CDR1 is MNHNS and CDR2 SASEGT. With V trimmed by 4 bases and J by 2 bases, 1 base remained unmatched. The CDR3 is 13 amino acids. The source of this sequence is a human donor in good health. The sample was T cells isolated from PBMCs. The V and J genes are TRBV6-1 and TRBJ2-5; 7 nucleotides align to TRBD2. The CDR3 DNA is TGTGCCAGCAGTGTGGGGGGGCAAGAGACCCAGTACTTC. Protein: CASSVGGQETQYF.